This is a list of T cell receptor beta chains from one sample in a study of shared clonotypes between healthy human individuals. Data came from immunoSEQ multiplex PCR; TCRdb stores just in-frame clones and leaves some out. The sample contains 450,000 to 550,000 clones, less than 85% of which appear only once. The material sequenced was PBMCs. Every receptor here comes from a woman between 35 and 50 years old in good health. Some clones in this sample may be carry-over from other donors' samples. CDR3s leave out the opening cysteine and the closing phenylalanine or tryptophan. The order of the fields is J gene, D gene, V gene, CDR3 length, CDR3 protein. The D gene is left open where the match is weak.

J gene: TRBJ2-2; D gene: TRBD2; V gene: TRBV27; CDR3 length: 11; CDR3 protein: ASTRGGSGELF
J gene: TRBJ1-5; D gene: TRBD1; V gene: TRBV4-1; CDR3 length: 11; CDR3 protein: ASGGQGGQPQH
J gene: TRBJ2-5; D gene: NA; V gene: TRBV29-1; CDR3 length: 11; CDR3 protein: SVVTQLQETQY
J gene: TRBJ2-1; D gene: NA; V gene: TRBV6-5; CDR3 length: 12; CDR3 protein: ASSPVTVYNEQF
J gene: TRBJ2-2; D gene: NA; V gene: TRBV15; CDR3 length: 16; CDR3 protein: ATSSLFKRPARTGELF
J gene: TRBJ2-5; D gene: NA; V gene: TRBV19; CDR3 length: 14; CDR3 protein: ASSIRHTTLGETQY
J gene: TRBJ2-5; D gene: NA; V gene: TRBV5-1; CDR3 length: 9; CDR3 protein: ASRITETQY
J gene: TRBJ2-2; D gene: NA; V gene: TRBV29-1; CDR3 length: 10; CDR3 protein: SVTQTTGELF
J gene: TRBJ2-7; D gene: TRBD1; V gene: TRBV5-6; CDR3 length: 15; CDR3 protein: ASSSLEWTGDSYEQY
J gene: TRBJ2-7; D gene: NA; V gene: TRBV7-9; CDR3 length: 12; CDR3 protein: ASSYGHQPYEQY
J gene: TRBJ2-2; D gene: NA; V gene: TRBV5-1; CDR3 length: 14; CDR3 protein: ASSPRGVGVSGELF
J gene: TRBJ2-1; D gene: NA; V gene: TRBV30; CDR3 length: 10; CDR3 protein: AWSPTGLDTV
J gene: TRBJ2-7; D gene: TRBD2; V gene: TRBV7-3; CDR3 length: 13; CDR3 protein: ASSLMPGLGYEQY
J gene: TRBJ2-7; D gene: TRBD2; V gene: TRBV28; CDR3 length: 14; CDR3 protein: ASSTRTLAGAGKQY
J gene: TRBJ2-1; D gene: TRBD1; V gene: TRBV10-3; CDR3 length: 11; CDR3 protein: AISEPTGVEQF
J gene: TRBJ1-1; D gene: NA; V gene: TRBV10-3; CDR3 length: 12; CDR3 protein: AISPGTLNTEAF
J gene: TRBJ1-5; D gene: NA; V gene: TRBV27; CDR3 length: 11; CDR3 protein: ASSRTLGQPQH
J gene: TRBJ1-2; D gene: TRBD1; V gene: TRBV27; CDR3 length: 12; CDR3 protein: ASSSTDRGLGYT
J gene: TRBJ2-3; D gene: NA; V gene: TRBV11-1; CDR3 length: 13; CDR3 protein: ASSLGQGSTDTQY
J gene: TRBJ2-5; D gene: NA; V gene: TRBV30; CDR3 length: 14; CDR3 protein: AWSVLPRGVQETQY
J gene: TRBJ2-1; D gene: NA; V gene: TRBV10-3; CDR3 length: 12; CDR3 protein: ATAAGRGDNEQF
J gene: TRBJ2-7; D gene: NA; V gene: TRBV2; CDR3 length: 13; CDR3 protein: ASTRGRGLGNEQY
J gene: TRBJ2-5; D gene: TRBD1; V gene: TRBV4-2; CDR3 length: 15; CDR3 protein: ASSQDGGQGGWETQY
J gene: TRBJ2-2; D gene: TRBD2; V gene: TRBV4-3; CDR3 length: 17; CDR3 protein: ASSQDLTSGRADTGELF
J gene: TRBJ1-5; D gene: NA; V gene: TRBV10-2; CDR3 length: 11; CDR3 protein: ASGDSDITRQH
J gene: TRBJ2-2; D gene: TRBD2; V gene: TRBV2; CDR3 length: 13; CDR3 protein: ASSGGTSGTGELF
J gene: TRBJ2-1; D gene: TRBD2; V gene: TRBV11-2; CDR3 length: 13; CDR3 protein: ASSLPQRGNNEQF
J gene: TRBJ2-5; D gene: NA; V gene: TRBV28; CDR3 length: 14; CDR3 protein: ASSSRQGGLSETQY
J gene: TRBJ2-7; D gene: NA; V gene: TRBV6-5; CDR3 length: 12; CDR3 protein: ASSFYWGDYEQY
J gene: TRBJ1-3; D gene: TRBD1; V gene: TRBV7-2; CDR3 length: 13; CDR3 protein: ASSQNRGRGNTIY
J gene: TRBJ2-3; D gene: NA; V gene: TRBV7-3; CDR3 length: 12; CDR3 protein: ASSLGRPVDTQY
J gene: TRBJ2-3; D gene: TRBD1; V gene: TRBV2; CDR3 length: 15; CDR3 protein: ASSEAGTGAGTDTQY
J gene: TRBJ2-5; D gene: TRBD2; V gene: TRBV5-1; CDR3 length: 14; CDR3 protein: ASSLGLAGLQETQY
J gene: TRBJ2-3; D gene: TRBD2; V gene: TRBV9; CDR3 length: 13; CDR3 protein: ASSLTSGSTDTQY
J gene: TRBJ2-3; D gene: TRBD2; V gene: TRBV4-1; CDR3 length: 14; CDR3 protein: ASSQEGREGTDTQY
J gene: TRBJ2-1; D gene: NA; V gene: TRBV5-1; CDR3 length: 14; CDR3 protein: ASSPLGGGGYNEQF
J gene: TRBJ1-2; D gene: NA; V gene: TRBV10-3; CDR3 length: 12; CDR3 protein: AISESDGAGGYT
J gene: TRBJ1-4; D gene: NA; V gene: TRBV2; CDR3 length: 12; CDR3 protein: ASRPRATNEKLF
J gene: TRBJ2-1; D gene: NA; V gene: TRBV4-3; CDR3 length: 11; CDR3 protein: ASSQGSFEGQF
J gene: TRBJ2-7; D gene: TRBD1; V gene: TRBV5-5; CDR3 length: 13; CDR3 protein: ASSQPGQGSYEQY
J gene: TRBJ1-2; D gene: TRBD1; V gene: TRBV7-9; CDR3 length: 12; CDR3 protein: ASSSPGQGFGYT
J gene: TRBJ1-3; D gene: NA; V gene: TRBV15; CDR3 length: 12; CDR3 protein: ATHPGISGNTIY
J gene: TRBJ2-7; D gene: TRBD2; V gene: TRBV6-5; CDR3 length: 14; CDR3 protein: ASSYTLAGGPTEQY
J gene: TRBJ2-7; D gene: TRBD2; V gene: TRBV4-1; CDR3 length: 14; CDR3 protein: ASSQELAGGFYEQY